This T cell receptor beta chain was identified in a study of blood T cell repertoires in COVID-19. The wider study: Whether acute or convalescent, the COVID-19 samples came from the United States, Italy and Spain. PBMCs, B-cell-depleted T cells, or T cells were the source of the cDNA or gDNA that made up the material.

The CDR3 length is 16 residues. Trimming shortened V by 0 bases and J by 3 bases, and 13 bases separated the two germline ends. In germline, CDR1 is SGDLS, CDR2 YYNGEE. Under the authors' procedure: Estimation of nucleated cell counts was performed using reference gene primer amplification. The table came from immunoSEQ multiplex PCR; TCRdb's copy has only in-frame clones and leaves some out. V, J and clone size reflect that table, while D and trimming were determined from the DNA. The sample has over 65,000 clones, over 75% seen once. This receptor was taken from a woman aged 80 or over with acute or convalescent COVID-19. This chain links TRBV9 with TRBJ1-5; tentative D call: TRBD1 (5 bases). Sequencing was performed on peripheral blood. CDR3 protein: CASSVGPGGFNQPQHF. As DNA, the CDR3 is TGTGCCAGCAGCGTAGGACCGGGGGGGTTCAATCAGCCCCAGCATTTT. Together with reference TRBV9 and TRBJ1-5, the CDR3 gives the full variable domain: DSGVTQTPKHLITATGQRVTLRCSPRSGDLSVYWYQQSLDQGLQFLIQYYNGEERAKGNILERFSAQQFPDLHSELNLSSLELGDSALYFCASSVGPGGFNQPQHFGDGTRLSIL.